These 8 T cell receptor beta chains share one sample of origin, sequenced in a study of regulatory T cells in long-lasting Graves disease. Time point given: newly diagnosed GD, antithyroid drugs for less than 3 months. PBMCs provided the RNA from which the TCR library was made. Arm-PCR of CDR3 regions and iRepertoire HTBI primers were the basis on which TCR beta libraries were built. Each CDR3 protein gets one entry after TCRdb re-called the multiplex PCR reads with MiXCR. This table holds 300,000 to 400,000 distinct CDR3 sequences, 15% to 20% found once. The source was peripheral blood mononuclear cells (PBMCs), collected at new diagnosis, from a patient treated with antithyroid drugs. These receptors all stem from a female donor with Graves disease.

The table lists this clonotype with many counts. This chain connects TRBV27 to TRBJ2-5, with TRBD2 matching 11 bases. J was trimmed by 2 bases and V by 6 bases; bases with no gene match: 8. Germline V lookup: CDR1 MNHEY, CDR2 SMNVEV (reference sequence). The CDR3 length is 16 residues. The CDR3 sequence: CASSPRPSGGQETQYF. The CDR3 coding sequence is TGTGCCAGCAGCCCCCGGCCTAGCGGGGGGCAAGAGACCCAGTACTTC.

This clonotype was picked up many times. The V call is TRBV28, the J call TRBJ2-3, with a possible D match to TRBD2 (6 bases). CDR3 length: 17 amino acids. V dropped 5 bases and J dropped 1 base, with 19 bases sitting between them. Looked up from germline, CDR1 is MDHEN and CDR2 is SYDVKM. The CDR3 coding sequence is TGTGCCAGCAGTCTACCACCTGTCCAGCGGGGCACAGATACGCAGTATTTT. It translates to CASSLPPVQRGTDTQYF.

The chain employs TRBV29-1 and TRBJ2-7, with 9 bases that match TRBD2. Germline CDR1 SQVTM, CDR2 ANQGSEA. The CDR3 runs 13 residues. J was trimmed by 7 bases and V by 5 bases; bases with no gene match: 9. In nucleotides, the CDR3 is TGCAGCGTTCAGCCTAGCGGGGCCGGGGAGCAGTACTTC. Amino acids: CSVQPSGAGEQYF.

This clonotype was detected a few times. V gene TRBV20-1 combines with J gene TRBJ2-5, with D unresolved. CDR3 length equals 13 residues. Germline V CDR1 and CDR2: DFQATT, SNEGSKA (reference sequence). V dropped 0 bases and J dropped 1 base, with 6 bases sitting between them. Here the CDR3 DNA reads TGCAGTGCTAGAGATGAACTCCAAGAGACCCAGTACTTC. Translating gives CSARDELQETQYF.

This clonotype has at least ten counts. The gene calls are TRBV28 and TRBJ1-5; D call uncertain. CDR1 and CDR2 (germline): MDHEN, SYDVKM. The CDR3 contains 19 residues. Trimming left V 2 bases short and J 7 bases short, with 27 bases between. The DNA for the CDR3 is TGTGCCAGCAGTTTAAAGGGAGTTAGGTTGGGCCCGCCGGGGCAGCCCCAGCATTTT. Its translation: CASSLKGVRLGPPGQPQHF.

As concerns this clonotype: A far larger clone is a single base away, which makes a read error likely. The CDR3 end shows no conserved phenylalanine or tryptophan, and so a read error is likely. The chain is built from TRBV11-2 and TRBJ2-1; 7 bases are a match to TRBD2. The CDR3 consists of 13 residues. The V and J ends lost 3 bases and 10 bases, in that order; junction bases with no gene match: 6. Germline loops: CDR1 SGHAT, CDR2 FQNNGV. The CDR3 nucleotides are TGTGCCAGCAGCTTTCCCCGGGAGGCCGAGCAGTTCTCC. It codes for CASSFPREAEQFS.

This clonotype was observed at least ten times. The rearrangement joins TRBV30 to TRBJ1-4, with TRBD1 matching 8 bases. The CDR3 spans 14 residues. Looked up from germline, CDR1 is GTSNPN and CDR2 is SVGIG (reference sequence). V dropped 1 base and J dropped 11; count of bases not matched to a gene: 9. CDR3 in amino acids: CAWSARTGLGKLFF. The CDR3 nucleotides are TGTGCCTGGAGTGCCCGGACAGGGCTTGGGAAACTGTTTTTT.

This clonotype was observed a handful of times. The chain employs TRBV14 and TRBJ2-5, with unresolved D. Germline CDR1 is SGHDN and CDR2 is FVKESK. V was pared by 0 bases and J by 2 bases, with 10 bases between. CDR3 length equals 15 residues. The CDR3 DNA reads as TGTGCCAGCAGCCAAGATCCAGTTCCTCAAGAGACCCAGTACTTC. This translates into CASSQDPVPQETQYF.